This T cell receptor (beta chain) was found in a study of shared clonotypes between healthy human individuals. Whole-study results and caveats: Clonotype sharing among donors, it was expected, would be affected by sequencing depth.

The CDR3 sequence is 12 residues long. Trimming stripped 7 bases from V and 2 bases from J, with 9 bases between. The germline V gene has CDR1 SGHTA and CDR2 FQGNSA. Sequenced by immunoSEQ multiplex PCR; TCRdb stores in-frame clones only, minus some. This sample yields roughly 1,500,000 clones, of which around 98.5% are seen a single time; about 0.34% belongs to the top ten. A note on this clone: No antigen is known for it.

Sequencing was done on a sample of naive CD4+ T cells sorted from blood. The sample's subset: CD45RA+ positively selected. The chain is built from TRBV7-2 and TRBJ2-7; no clear D. This TCR came from a man aged 30 to 45 in good health. The CDR3 protein is CASTSTTYEQYF. The CDR3 bases are TGTGCCAGCACCTCTACGACCTACGAGCAGTACTTC.